Shown below are 4 T cell receptor beta chains from a single sample sequenced in a study of T cell repertoires in cytomegalovirus infection. MiXCR, run by TCRdb on the reads, gives a single entry per CDR3 protein. Here the sample spans some 400,000 distinct CDR3 sequences, roughly 20% being singletons. Sequencing was done on a sample of PBMCs. The receptors come from a human donor in good health (CMV status not recorded). Some clones in this sample may be carry-over from other donors' samples.

Many counts were recorded for this clonotype. V usage is TRBV11-2 and J usage is TRBJ2-5; 10 positions match TRBD2. Germline CDR1 and CDR2: SGHAT and FQNNGV. J lost 4 bases, V lost 2 bases, and 7 bases had no gene match. This CDR3 is 16 amino acids long. The CDR3 DNA sequence: TGTGCCAGCAGCTTAAATATAGCGGGAGGCCCAGAGACCCAGTACTTC. Protein sequence: CASSLNIAGGPETQYF.

The chain couples TRBV15 to TRBJ2-5, with D unclear. The CDR3 is 11 residues long. V was cut by 5 bases and J by 7 bases, with 8 bases left in between. Germline CDR1 reads LNHNV; CDR2 reads YYDKDF (reference sequence). CDR3 sequence (DNA): TGTGCCACCAGCGTTCCGGGGACCCAGTACTTC. This encodes CATSVPGTQYF.

At least ten counts were recorded for this clonotype. This chain uses TRBV7-2 with TRBJ2-5, with D unclear. There are 12 residues in the CDR3. Trimming pared 5 bases from V and 4 bases from J, leaving 8 bases between. Germline V gene lookup returns CDR1 SGHTA and CDR2 FQGNSA. This chain's CDR3 is CASSPLGETQYF. DNA for the CDR3: TGTGCCAGCAGCCCCCTGGGAGAGACCCAGTACTTC.

A few counts support this clonotype. The J gene is TRBJ1-1, the V gene TRBV2, with D perhaps TRBD1 (6 bases). CDR1 SNHLY and CDR2 FYNNEI come from the germline V gene. This CDR3 comprises 14 residues. Trimming left V 9 bases short and J 1 base short, with 15 bases between. CDR3 sequence (DNA): TGTGCCAGTGAACAGGGAAGGGGGAACACTGAAGCTTTCTTT. Encoded protein: CASEQGRGNTEAFF.